The entry below describes one T cell receptor beta chain. Its antigen remains unidentified. The data stem from a study of shared clonotypes between healthy human individuals. Per the germline V gene, CDR1 is SGHTS and CDR2 is YDEGEE. The CDR3 spans 14 residues. Trimming left V 2 bases short and J 0 bases short, with 7 bases between. Terminally differentiated effector memory CD45RA+ cells were excluded by CCR7 positive selection of CD45RO-negative cells. Some clones are missing from TCRdb's copy, which holds only in-frame ones; the method was immunoSEQ multiplex PCR. Of 550,000 to 750,000 clones in the sample, roughly 95% were seen once. Study observations and caveats: Only blood was sampled; tissue repertoires likely differ. Clonotype sharing across donors was expected to vary with sequencing depth. The four-donor shared clonotypes exceeded non-shared clonotypes in generation probability, with non-shared ones scoring lower.

The receptor was derived from a woman in her twenties or thirties in good health. The sample comprised naive CD8+ T cells sorted from blood. The chain employs TRBV5-8 and TRBJ2-3; D gene uncertain. The CDR3 spells CASSLSRSTDTQYF. The CDR3 DNA reads as TGTGCCAGCAGCTTAAGCAGAAGCACAGATACGCAGTATTTT.